The rows below give T cell receptor beta chains drawn from one sample of a study of T cell clones after liver transplantation. Repertoires were generated with immunoSEQ multiplex PCR, while TCRdb's copy carries only in-frame clones and drops some. The table shows around 21,000 clones, with under 95% occurring only once. Sequences were derived from CD8+ T cells from blood, sampled about 27 months after liver transplant. The origin of the receptors is a human patient who received a liver transplant. Some T cells may originate from the graft donor. Both conserved end residues are part of each CDR3. A D gene is named only where the DNA matches it firmly. Size is omitted from some rows. Given values are once, few, many or a class for expanded clones.

CDR3 length	D gene	clone size	J gene	V gene	CDR3 protein	CDR3 DNA
15	NA	NA	TRBJ2-1	TRBV6-4	CASFSEGRSYNEQFF	TGTGCCAGTTTTAGTGAAGGACGGAGTTACAATGAGCAGTTCTTC
13	NA	NA	TRBJ2-7	TRBV5-1	CASSQRLAYEQYF	TGCGCCAGCAGCCAAAGACTAGCCTACGAGCAGTACTTC
16	NA	NA	TRBJ1-1	TRBV5-6	CASSLAYLEGNTEAFF	TGTGCCAGCAGCTTGGCCTACCTGGAGGGGAACACTGAAGCTTTCTTT
13	NA	once	TRBJ2-5	TRBV7-2	CASSLGGQETQYF	TGTGCCAGCAGCTTAGGAGGGCAAGAGACCCAGTACTTC
12	NA	NA	TRBJ2-2	TRBV10-2	CASSGGAGELFF	TGCGCCAGCAGTGGGGGGGCCGGGGAGCTGTTTTTT
16	TRBD2	NA	TRBJ2-7	TRBV13	CASSLGRTSGSYEQYF	TGTGCCAGCAGCTTAGGACGGACTAGCGGGAGCTACGAGCAGTACTTC
15	NA	NA	TRBJ2-2	TRBV5-8	CASSPHDVVTGELFF	TGTGCCAGCAGCCCCCACGACGTTGTCACCGGGGAGCTGTTTTTT
16	TRBD2	NA	TRBJ2-3	TRBV7-2	CASSLKGGGFTDTQYF	TGTGCCAGCAGCCTCAAGGGCGGGGGGTTCACAGATACGCAGTATTTT
13	NA	few	TRBJ1-2	TRBV19	CASSIEGSYGYTF	TGTGCCAGTAGTATTGAGGGTTCCTATGGCTACACCTTC
14	NA	NA	TRBJ1-2	TRBV28	CASSLRETHYGYTF	TGTGCCAGCAGTTTAAGGGAGACCCACTATGGCTACACCTTC
15	NA	NA	TRBJ2-1	TRBV6-1	CASSEILTGHNEQFF	TGTGCCAGCAGTGAAATTTTGACAGGTCACAATGAGCAGTTCTTC
18	TRBD2	NA	TRBJ2-3	TRBV2	CASSVLNSGSPSTDTQYF	TGTGCCAGCAGTGTCCTTAATAGCGGGAGCCCAAGCACAGATACGCAGTATTTT
16	TRBD2	NA	TRBJ2-1	TRBV6-5	CASSYFAGGADNEQFF	TGTGCCAGCAGTTACTTCGCGGGAGGGGCGGACAATGAGCAGTTCTTC
15	NA	NA	TRBJ2-1	TRBV19	CASSIAVSSYNEQFF	TGTGCCAGTAGTATTGCGGTTAGCTCCTACAATGAGCAGTTCTTC
15	NA	NA	TRBJ1-2	TRBV27	CASSPSGGYNYGYTF	TGTGCCAGCAGCCCCTCCGGGGGGTATAACTATGGCTACACCTTC
14	NA	NA	TRBJ2-1	TRBV13	CASSPPSSYNEQFF	TGTGCCAGCAGCCCCCCGAGCTCCTACAATGAGCAGTTCTTC
14	TRBD1	NA	TRBJ2-7	TRBV7-9	CASSPPTGSYEQYF	TGTGCCAGCAGCCCGCCGACAGGGAGCTACGAGCAGTACTTC
15	NA	NA	TRBJ1-2	TRBV28	CASLLRWPGWFGYTF	TGTGCCAGCCTCCTTCGGTGGCCAGGGTGGTTCGGCTACACCTTC
13	NA	medium-sized	TRBJ1-1	TRBV7-9	CASSPGTRDEAFF	TGTGCCAGCAGCCCTGGGACAAGGGATGAAGCTTTCTTT
13	TRBD2	NA	TRBJ2-7	TRBV19	CASNTPGGYEQYF	TGTGCCAGCAACACACCGGGAGGTTACGAGCAGTACTTC
17	NA	NA	TRBJ2-7	TRBV4-1	CASSQAEGRGRIYEQYF	TGCGCCAGCAGCCAAGCGGAAGGAAGGGGGAGAATCTACGAGCAGTACTTC
14	NA	NA	TRBJ1-5	TRBV6-6	CASSYMHSNQPQHF	TGTGCCAGCAGTTACATGCATAGCAATCAGCCCCAGCATTTT
13	NA	once	TRBJ1-2	TRBV30	CAWGIVPNYGYTF	TGTGCCTGGGGAATCGTCCCTAACTATGGCTACACCTTC
14	NA	NA	TRBJ1-2	TRBV19	CASSISMGYPGYTF	TGTGCCAGTAGTATTAGTATGGGTTATCCGGGCTACACCTTC
14	NA	once	TRBJ2-3	TRBV28	CASSLSPPPDTQYF	TGTGCCAGCAGTTTATCTCCTCCACCCGATACGCAGTATTTT
13	NA	NA	TRBJ2-7	TRBV7-9	CASSLVNSDEQYF	TGTGCCAGCAGCTTAGTTAATAGCGACGAGCAGTACTTC
12	NA	NA	TRBJ1-5	TRBV10-2	CASSESSQPQHF	TGCGCCAGCAGTGAGTCGAGTCAGCCCCAGCATTTT
15	TRBD1	NA	TRBJ2-7	TRBV5-5	CASSLGTGGGYEQYF	TGTGCCAGCAGCTTGGGGACAGGGGGCGGCTACGAGCAGTACTTC
13	NA	NA	TRBJ2-7	TRBV14	CASSGGAYYEQYF	TGTGCCAGCAGCGGGGGAGCCTACTACGAGCAGTACTTC
14	TRBD1	NA	TRBJ2-7	TRBV5-1	CASSLGQGRYEQYF	TGCGCCAGCAGCTTGGGACAGGGGAGGTACGAGCAGTACTTC
14	TRBD1	once	TRBJ1-3	TRBV6-1	CASLDPGGWNTIYF	TGTGCCAGCCTGGACCCAGGGGGCTGGAACACCATATATTTT
15	TRBD1	NA	TRBJ2-7	TRBV2	CASSGLDRGTYEQYF	TGTGCCAGCAGTGGGTTGGACAGGGGTACCTACGAGCAGTACTTC
14	NA	NA	TRBJ2-1	TRBV11-2	CASSWVSSYNEQFF	TGTGCCAGCAGCTGGGTTAGCTCCTACAATGAGCAGTTCTTC
13	TRBD1	NA	TRBJ2-1	TRBV30	CAGLTGAYNEQFF	TGTGCCGGGTTGACAGGGGCCTACAATGAGCAGTTCTTC